The TCR beta chain described here comes from a study of blood T cell repertoires in COVID-19 (TCRdb year 2020). Regarding the complete study: The collaborator samples originated in the United States, Italy and Spain and spanned the acute and convalescent phases of COVID-19. The material from the prospective study consisted of cDNA or gDNA derived from T cells, B-cell-depleted T cells, or PBMCs. The dataset comprised deeply sampled blood TCRbeta repertoires from subjects exposed to, actively infected with, or recovered from COVID-19. A freely available public database, intended as a resource for researchers studying the immune response to SARS-CoV-2, is where the repertoires were released. The samples were drawn from the first 160 participants of the ongoing ImmuneRACE study and from some 1,300 subjects provided by 6 global collaborators. Sample metadata almost always included a de-identified subject ID, COVID-19 status, age in years and sex. Where available, HLA class I and class II types were taken from metadata supplied by the sample provider and were not determined by assay-based typing. The paper as a whole reports these results and caveats: Clinical and demographic metadata were provided uncurated, with the amount varying by source and participant.

Details on this clone: What antigen it recognizes has not been identified. No per-base quality is available; no much larger clone lies one base away.

TCRbeta CDR3 regions were amplified from genomic DNA by means of the immunoSEQ Assay, a bias-controlled multiplex PCR. The study's own analysis went as follows. The number of nucleated cells in each sample was estimated by amplification of reference gene primers within the assay. To quantify the absolute abundance of each unique TCRbeta CDR3 rearrangement, sequence reads were collapsed and filtered. For each sample, productive Simpson clonality was calculated as the square root of Simpson's diversity index across productive rearrangements. This immuneACCESS table, as held by TCRdb, lists in-frame sequences with V and J called but not all clones. Of the missing ones, under half trace to an unresolved V gene in checked studies; the others have no known cause. The DNA was the basis for D and trimming; V, J and clone size are from that table. This sample is represented by fewer than 300,000 clones; about 90% of them were singletons. Of the sample, about 6% falls within the top ten clones.

Including cysteine and phenylalanine, the CDR3 has 14 amino acids. Here the CDR3 DNA is all that survives: 42 bases in frame from base 1. The germline V end is reduced by 5 bases and the J end by 7 bases; junction bases left unmatched: 5. CDR1 and CDR2 are read off the germline V gene as SGHAT and FQNNGV. In Seattle, one collaborating source enrolled patients while the infection was active and tracked those patients longitudinally over the course of disease. The collaborating institutions used their own protocols to collect whole blood in K2EDTA tubes. For TCRbeta analysis, collaborators shipped samples as frozen whole blood, isolated PBMCs, or DNA extracted from either of those sample types.

This clonotype originated in a woman aged 45 to 65 with COVID-19, enrolled during active disease. Sequenced input: peripheral blood. The chain employs TRBV11-2 and TRBJ1-4; 9 bases in the junction line up with TRBD1. The base sequence is TGTGCCAGCAGCCCGGACAGGGGTGGTGAAAAACTGTTTTTT. The translation is CASSPDRGGEKLFF.